This TCR beta chain was identified in a study of T cells in women clearing cervical HPV infection. Across the study: Controls were women whose single incident HPV16 infection cleared within 12 months without precancer or cancer.

As concerns this clone: No antigen is known for it. The CDR3 is cut off 3 residues early in the read; its end comes from the germline J gene.

All participants had a single incident cervical HPV16 infection, and prevalent HPV16 infections were excluded. Sequenced by immunoSEQ multiplex PCR; TCRdb stores in-frame clones only, minus some. The table gives tens of thousands of clones; the top ten clones make up roughly 6.5% of it. The CDR3 is made up of 12 amino acids. After removal of 7 bases from V and 2 bases from J, the junction contained 2 bases not matched to a gene. The germline gives CDR1 SQVTM, CDR2 ANQGSEA. Notes on the study in general: TRBV6-7 abundance was lower in cases than controls (0.11% versus 0.16%). CIN3+ cases had significantly higher TCR richness than controls; evenness did not differ.

V and J are TRBV29-1 and TRBJ2-3; 8 bases fit TRBD1. Specimen: blood buffy coat. The clonotype was recovered from a woman aged 18 to 75 with a cervical HPV16 infection that either progressed to CIN3+ or cleared (not recorded which). CDR3 DNA (partial): TGCAGCGGGACAGGGTACACAGATACG. Protein: CSGTGYTDT. The full CDR3 reads CSGTGYTDTQYF.